The entry that follows covers one TCR beta chain sequence. This sample was taken from a study of blood T cell repertoires in COVID-19. The CDR3 covers 14 residues. V was clipped by 5 bases and J by 7 bases; unmatched bases: 9. Germline V gene data show CDR1 as LGHNA and CDR2 as YSLEER. The data were produced by immunoSEQ multiplex PCR, yet TCRdb's version contains in-frame clones alone and is incomplete. Among about 97,000 clones listed, 75% to 90% were seen once. This chain joins TRBV4-3 and TRBJ1-2; 8 nucleotides align to TRBD1. Sequenced sample: peripheral blood. The TCR comes from a human donor in a cohort sampled during active COVID-19. CDR3 sequence (DNA): TGCGCCAGCAGCGGGGACAGGCTCTCTTCTGGCTACACCTTC. Encoded protein: CASSGDRLSSGYTF.